This T cell receptor (beta chain) was sequenced in a study of regulatory T cells in long-lasting Graves disease. Study overall: Graves' cases, newly diagnosed, had used antithyroid drugs under 3 months.

The germline V gene encodes CDR1 DFQATT and CDR2 SNEGSKA (reference sequence). V was shortened by 5 bases and J by 5 bases, with 9 bases between the two germline ends. The CDR3 loop spans 12 amino acids. Regarding time point: newly diagnosed GD, antithyroid drugs for less than 3 months. PBMCs were the source of the RNA used for TCR sequencing. The authors diagnosed Graves' disease using American Thyroid Association guidelines. Study-level findings and limits: Persistent disease favored TRBV28, TRBJ1-2 and TRBJ2-5.

To note about this clonotype: Antigen specificity is unknown.

Relying on iRepertoire HTBI primers and Arm-PCR of CDR3 regions, the team built TCR beta libraries. A single record per CDR3 protein comes from TCRdb applying MiXCR to the multiplex PCR reads. The sample lists hundreds of thousands of distinct CDR3 sequences, about 14% occurring once. The same data also went into a second study, on T cells in Graves' hyperthyroidism and ophthalmopathy. That report adds: The TCR CDR3 first-round RT-PCR relied on the HTBI primer set.

The material was peripheral blood mononuclear cells (PBMCs), obtained at new diagnosis, from a patient treated with antithyroid drugs. This chain connects TRBV20-1 to TRBJ2-2; TRBD1 might be the D (6 bases). This receptor was taken from a man aged 30 to 39 with Graves disease. The CDR3 region is CSAPRGTGELFF. In DNA form, the CDR3 reads TGCAGTGCTCCCAGGGGTACCGGGGAGCTGTTTTTT.